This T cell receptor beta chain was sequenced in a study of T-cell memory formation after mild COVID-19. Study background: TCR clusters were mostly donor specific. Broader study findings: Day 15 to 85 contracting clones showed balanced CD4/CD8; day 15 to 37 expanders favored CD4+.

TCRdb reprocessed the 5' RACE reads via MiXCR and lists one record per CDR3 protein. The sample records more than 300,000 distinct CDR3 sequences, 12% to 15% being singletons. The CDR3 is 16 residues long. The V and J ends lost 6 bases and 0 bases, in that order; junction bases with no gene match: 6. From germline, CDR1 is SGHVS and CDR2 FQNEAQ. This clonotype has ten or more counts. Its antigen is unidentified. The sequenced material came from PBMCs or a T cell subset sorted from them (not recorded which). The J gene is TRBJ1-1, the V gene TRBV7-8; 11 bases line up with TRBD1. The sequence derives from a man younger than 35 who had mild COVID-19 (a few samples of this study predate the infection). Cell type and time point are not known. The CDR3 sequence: CASSKGDRGMNTEAFF. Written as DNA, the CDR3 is TGTGCCAGCAGTAAAGGGGACAGGGGGATGAACACTGAAGCTTTCTTT.